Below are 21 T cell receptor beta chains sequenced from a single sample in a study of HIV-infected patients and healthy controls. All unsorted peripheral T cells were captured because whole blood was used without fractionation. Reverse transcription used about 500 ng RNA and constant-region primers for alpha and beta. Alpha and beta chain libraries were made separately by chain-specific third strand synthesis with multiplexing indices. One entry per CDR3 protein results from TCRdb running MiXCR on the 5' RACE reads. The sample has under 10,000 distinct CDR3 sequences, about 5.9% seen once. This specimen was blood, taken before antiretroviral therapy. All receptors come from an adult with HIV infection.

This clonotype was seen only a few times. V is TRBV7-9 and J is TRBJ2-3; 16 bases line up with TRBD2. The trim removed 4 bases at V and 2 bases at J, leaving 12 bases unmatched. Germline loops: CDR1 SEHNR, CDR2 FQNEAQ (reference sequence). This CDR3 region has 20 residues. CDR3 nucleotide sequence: TGTGCCAGCAGCTCTCCTTTGGGACTAGCGGGGGGGCTAGTCACAGATACGCAGTATTTT. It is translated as CASSSPLGLAGGLVTDTQYF.

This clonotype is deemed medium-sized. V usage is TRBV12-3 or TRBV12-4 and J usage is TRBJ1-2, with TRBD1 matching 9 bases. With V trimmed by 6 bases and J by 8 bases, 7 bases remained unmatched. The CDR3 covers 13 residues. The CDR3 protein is CASRGTGTGGYTF. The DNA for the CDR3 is TGTGCCAGCAGGGGGACAGGGACAGGAGGCTACACCTTC.

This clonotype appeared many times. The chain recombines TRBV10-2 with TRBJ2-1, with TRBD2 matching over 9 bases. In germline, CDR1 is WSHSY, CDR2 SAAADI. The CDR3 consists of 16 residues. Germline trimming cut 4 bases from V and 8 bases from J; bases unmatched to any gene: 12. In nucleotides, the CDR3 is TGCGCCAGCAGTGCCGGGACTAGCCTCCTGGGGGATGAGCAGTTCTTC. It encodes CASSAGTSLLGDEQFF.

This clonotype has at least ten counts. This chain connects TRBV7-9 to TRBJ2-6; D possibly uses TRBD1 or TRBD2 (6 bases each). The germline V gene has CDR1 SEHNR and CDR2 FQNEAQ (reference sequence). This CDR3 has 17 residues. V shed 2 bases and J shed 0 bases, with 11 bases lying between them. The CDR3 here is CASSLSEGGSGANVLTF. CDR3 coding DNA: TGTGCCAGCAGCTTATCGGAGGGGGGCTCTGGGGCCAACGTCCTGACTTTC.

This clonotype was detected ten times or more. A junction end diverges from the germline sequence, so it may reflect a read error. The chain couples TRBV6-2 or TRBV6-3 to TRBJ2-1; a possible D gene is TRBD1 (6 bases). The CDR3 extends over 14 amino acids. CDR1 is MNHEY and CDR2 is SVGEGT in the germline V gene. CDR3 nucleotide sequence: TGTGCCAGCAGCGAAAGAGTAGGCAGGGGCAGGATGATCTTC. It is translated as CASSERVGRGRMIF.

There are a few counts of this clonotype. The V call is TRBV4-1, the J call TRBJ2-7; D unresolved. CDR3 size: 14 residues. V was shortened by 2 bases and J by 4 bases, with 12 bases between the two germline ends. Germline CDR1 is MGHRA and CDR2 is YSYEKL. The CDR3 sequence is CASSQPGRRYEQYF. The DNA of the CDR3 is TGCGCCAGCAGCCAACCAGGACGAAGGTACGAGCAGTACTTC.

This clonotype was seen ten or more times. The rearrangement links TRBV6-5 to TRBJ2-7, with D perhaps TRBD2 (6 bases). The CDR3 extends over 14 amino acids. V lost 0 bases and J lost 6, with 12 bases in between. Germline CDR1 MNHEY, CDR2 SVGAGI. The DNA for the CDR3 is TGTGCCAGCAGTTACTCGGGGGGATCGGGCGAGCAGTACTTC. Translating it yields CASSYSGGSGEQYF.

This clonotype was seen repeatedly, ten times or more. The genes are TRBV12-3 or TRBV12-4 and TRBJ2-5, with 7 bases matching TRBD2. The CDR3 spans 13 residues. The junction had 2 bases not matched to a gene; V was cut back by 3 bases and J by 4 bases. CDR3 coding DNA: TGTGCCAGCAGTTTCTCTAGCGGAGAGACCCAGTACTTC. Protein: CASSFSSGETQYF.

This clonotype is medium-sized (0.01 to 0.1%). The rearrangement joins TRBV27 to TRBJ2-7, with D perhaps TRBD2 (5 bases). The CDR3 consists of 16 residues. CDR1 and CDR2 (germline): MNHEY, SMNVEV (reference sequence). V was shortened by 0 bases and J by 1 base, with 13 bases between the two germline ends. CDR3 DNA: TGTGCCAGCAGTTTATCGATCGGGGTCCCATCCTACGAGCAGTACTTC. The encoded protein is CASSLSIGVPSYEQYF.

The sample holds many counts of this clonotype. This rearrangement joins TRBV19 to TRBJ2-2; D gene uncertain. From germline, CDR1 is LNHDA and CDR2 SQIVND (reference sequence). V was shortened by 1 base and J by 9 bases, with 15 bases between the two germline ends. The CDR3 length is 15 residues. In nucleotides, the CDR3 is TGTGCCAGTAGTATAGCGGGCAGCCTCTTCAGGGAGCTGTTTTTT. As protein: CASSIAGSLFRELFF.

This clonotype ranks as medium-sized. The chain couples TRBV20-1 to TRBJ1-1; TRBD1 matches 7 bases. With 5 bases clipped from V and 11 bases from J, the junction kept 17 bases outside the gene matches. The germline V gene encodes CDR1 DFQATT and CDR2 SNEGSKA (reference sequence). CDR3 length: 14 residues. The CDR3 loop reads CSAPPIGGPMRAFF. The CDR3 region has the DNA TGCAGTGCTCCCCCCATAGGGGGCCCCATGAGGGCTTTCTTT.

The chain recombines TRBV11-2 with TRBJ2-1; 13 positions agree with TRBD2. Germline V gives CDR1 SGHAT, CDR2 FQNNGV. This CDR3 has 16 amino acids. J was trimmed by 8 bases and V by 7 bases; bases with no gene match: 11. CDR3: CASTLAGLAGRDEQFF. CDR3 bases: TGTGCCAGCACCTTGGCGGGACTAGCGGGGAGGGATGAGCAGTTCTTC.

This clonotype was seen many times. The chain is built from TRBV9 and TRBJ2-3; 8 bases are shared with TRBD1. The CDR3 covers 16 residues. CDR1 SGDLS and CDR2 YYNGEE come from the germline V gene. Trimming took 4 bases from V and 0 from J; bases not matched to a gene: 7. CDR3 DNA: TGTGCCAGCAGCCAAAGGACAGGGTCTAGCACAGATACGCAGTATTTT. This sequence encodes CASSQRTGSSTDTQYF.

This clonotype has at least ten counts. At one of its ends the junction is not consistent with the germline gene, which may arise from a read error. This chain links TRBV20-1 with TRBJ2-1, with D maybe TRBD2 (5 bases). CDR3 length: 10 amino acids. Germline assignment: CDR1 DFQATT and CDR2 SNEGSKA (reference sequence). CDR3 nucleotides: TGCAGTGCTAGAGACCGGCCCGGGATCTTC. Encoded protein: CSARDRPGIF.

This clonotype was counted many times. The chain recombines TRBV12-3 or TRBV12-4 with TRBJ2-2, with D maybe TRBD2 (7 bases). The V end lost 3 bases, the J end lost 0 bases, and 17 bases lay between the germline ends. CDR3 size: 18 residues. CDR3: CASSFSVGGGPNTGELFF. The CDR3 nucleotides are TGTGCCAGCAGTTTTTCTGTCGGCGGGGGCCCGAACACCGGGGAGCTGTTTTTT.

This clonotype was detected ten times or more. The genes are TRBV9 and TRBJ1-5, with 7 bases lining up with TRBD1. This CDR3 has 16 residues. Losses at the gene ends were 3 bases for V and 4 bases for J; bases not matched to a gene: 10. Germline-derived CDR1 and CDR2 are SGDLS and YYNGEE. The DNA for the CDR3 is TGTGCCAGCAGCGCCGGACAGGCCACCGGGAATCAGCCCCAGCATTTT. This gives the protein CASSAGQATGNQPQHF.

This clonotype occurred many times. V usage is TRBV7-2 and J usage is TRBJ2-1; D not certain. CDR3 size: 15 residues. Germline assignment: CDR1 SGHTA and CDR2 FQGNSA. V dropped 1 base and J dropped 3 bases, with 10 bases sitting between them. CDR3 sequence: CASSLEISSYNEQFF. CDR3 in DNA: TGTGCCAGCAGCTTAGAAATATCCAGCTACAATGAGCAGTTCTTC.

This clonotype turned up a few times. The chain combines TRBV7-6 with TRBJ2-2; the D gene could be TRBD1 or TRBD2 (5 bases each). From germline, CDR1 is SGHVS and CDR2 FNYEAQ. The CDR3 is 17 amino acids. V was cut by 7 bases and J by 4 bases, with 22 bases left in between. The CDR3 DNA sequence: TGTGCCAGCACGCCCGGTTTGGGGGTGCCTGGCACCGGGGAGCTGTTTTTT. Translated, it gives CASTPGLGVPGTGELFF.

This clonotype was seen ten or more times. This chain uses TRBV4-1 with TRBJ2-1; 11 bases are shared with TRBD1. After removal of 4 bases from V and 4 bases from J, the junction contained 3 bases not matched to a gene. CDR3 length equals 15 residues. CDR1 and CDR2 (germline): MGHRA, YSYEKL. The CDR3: CASSRGTGGYNEQFF. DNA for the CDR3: TGCGCCAGCAGCCGGGGGACAGGGGGGTACAATGAGCAGTTCTTC.

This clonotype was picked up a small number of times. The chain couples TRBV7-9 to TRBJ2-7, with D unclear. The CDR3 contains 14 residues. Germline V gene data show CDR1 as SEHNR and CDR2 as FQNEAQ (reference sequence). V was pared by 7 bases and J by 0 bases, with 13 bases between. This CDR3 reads CASIPAANSYEQYF. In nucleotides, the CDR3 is TGTGCCAGCATCCCGGCAGCGAACTCCTACGAGCAGTACTTC.

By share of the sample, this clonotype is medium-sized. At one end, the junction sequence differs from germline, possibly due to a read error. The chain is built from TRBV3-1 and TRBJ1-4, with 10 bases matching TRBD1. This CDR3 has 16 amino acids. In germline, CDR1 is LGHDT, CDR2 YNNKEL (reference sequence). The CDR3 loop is CASSPLSGTGDEKPFF. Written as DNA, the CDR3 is TGTGCCAGCAGCCCACTTTCCGGGACAGGGGACGAAAAACCGTTTTTT. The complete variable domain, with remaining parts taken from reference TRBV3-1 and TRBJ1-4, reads DTAVSQTPKYLVTQMGNDKSIKCEQNLGHDTMYWYKQDSKKFLKIMFSYNNKELIINETVPNRFSPKSPDKAHLNLHINSLELGDSAVYFCASSPLSGTGDEKPFFGSGTQLSVL.